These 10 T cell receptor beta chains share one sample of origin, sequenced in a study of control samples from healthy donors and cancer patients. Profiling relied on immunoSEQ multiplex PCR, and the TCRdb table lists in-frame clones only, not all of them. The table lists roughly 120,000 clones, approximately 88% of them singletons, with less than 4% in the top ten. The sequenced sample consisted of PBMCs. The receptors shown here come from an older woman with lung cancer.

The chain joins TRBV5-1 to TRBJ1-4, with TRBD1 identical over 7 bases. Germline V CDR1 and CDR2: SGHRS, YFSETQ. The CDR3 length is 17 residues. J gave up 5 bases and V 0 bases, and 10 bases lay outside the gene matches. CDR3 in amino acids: CASSLDPPGQYNEKLFF. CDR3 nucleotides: TGCGCCAGCAGCTTGGACCCACCGGGACAGTACAATGAAAAACTGTTTTTT.

DNA for the CDR3: TGCGCCAGCAGCCAAGGGGCCCAGGGGGCCTACGAGCAGTACTTC. Encoded protein: CASSQGAQGAYEQYF. The gene calls are TRBV4-3 and TRBJ2-7, with 7 bases matching TRBD1. This CDR3 region has 15 residues. CDR1 and CDR2 from the germline V gene are LGHNA and YSLEER. J gave up 2 bases and V 1 base, and 5 bases lay outside the gene matches.

CDR3 bases: TGTGCCAGCAGCCCGGGACAGGGGGCTTCAAATGAGCAGTTCTTC. As protein: CASSPGQGASNEQFF. The chain links TRBV7-2 to TRBJ2-1; 12 bases align to TRBD1. The CDR3 loop spans 15 amino acids. J gave up 7 bases and V 5 bases, and 6 bases lay outside the gene matches. Germline V gene data show CDR1 as SGHTA and CDR2 as FQGNSA.

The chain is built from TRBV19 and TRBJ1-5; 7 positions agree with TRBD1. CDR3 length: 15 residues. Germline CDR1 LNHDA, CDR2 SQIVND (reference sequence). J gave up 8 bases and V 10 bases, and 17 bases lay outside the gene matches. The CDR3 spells CATNRGGAWKKPQHF. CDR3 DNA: TGTGCCACTAATCGAGGGGGCGCGTGGAAAAAGCCCCAGCATTTT.

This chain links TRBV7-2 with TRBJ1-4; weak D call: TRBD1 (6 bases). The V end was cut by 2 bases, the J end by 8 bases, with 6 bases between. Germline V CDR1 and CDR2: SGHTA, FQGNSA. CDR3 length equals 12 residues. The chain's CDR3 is CASSLRGEKLFF. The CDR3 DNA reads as TGTGCCAGCAGCTTAAGGGGGGAAAAACTGTTTTTT.

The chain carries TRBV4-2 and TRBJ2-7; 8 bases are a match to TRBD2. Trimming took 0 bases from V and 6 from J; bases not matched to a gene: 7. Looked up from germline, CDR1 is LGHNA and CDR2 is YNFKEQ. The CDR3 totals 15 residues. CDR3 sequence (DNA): TGTGCCAGCAGCCAAGATTACGGGGGGGCATCCGAGCAGTACTTC. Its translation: CASSQDYGGASEQYF.

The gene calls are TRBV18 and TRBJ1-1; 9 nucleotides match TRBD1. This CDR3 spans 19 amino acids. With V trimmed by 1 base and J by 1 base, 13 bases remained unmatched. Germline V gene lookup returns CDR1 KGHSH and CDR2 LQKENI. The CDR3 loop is CASSPQLYFGTGRNTEAFF. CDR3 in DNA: TGTGCCAGCTCACCACAACTCTATTTTGGGACAGGGAGGAACACTGAAGCTTTCTTT.

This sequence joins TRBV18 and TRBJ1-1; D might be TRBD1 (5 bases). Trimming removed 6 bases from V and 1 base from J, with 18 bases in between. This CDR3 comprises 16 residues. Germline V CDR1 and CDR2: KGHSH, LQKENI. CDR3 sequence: CASSRVGELWNTEAFF. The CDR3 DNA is TGTGCCAGCTCGCGGGTGGGGGAACTCTGGAACACTGAAGCTTTCTTT.

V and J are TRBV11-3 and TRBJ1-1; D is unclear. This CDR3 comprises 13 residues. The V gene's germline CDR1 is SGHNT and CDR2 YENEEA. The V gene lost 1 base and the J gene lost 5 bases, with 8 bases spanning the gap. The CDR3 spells CASSLAPGTEAFF. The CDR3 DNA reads TGTGCCAGCAGCTTAGCCCCTGGAACTGAAGCTTTCTTT.

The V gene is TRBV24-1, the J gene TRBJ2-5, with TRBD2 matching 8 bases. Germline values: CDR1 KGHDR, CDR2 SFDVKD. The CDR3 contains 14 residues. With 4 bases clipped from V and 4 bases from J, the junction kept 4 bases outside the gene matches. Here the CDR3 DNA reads TGTGCCACCAGTGAAGCGGGAGTCGTAGAGACCCAGTACTTC. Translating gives CATSEAGVVETQYF.